This TCR beta chain comes out of a study of CD8+ T cells in alopecia areata. Regarding the study as a whole: Scalp sequencing captures resident alphabeta T cells of normal skin too.

Deletions cut 10 bases from V and 1 base from J, with 16 bases between. The CDR3 has 14 residues. Note on this clone: No antigen is known for it.

cDNA prepared by RNA extraction and subsequent reverse transcription served as the template for sequencing. Clones were sequenced by immunoSEQ multiplex PCR, and TCRdb holds only the in-frame ones, with some missing. The repertoire holds 130,000 to 150,000 clones, with about 51% as singletons. The gene calls are TRBV23-1 and TRBJ1-2; D is unclear. TRBV23-1 is sorted into the ORF group, with uncertain function. The sequencing here drew on CD4+ T cells sorted from blood, taken at week 0. The TCR comes from a human donor with alopecia areata. In DNA, the CDR3 is TGCGCCACCCCTTGCACAGACGTTAACTATGGCTACACCTTC. The encoded protein is CATPCTDVNYGYTF.